This T cell receptor beta chain was sequenced in a study of memory B cells and T cells in multiple sclerosis. Sequenced by immunoSEQ multiplex PCR; TCRdb stores in-frame clones only, minus some. Among fewer than 8,000 clones listed, roughly 62% were seen once. In its sample, this clone was seen a few times. The antigen remains unidentified. Trimming removed 2 bases from V and 4 bases from J, with 8 bases in between. This CDR3 has 14 residues. CDR1 is MNHEY and CDR2 is SMNVEV in the germline V gene (reference sequence). Study results and caveats: Shared clonotype counts depended on differing compartment clone-set sizes and were normalized.

The clonotype originates from a human donor with multiple sclerosis. The chain joins TRBV27 to TRBJ1-4, with D perhaps matching TRBD1 (6 bases). Sequencing was performed on memory (CD45RO+) CD8+ T cells from blood. CDR3 loop: CASSLRDNNEKLFF. CDR3 DNA: TGTGCCAGCAGTTTACGGGACAATAATGAAAAACTGTTTTTT.